This passage covers 24 T cell receptor beta chains from one sample sequenced in a study of blood T cell repertoires in COVID-19. Data came from immunoSEQ multiplex PCR; TCRdb stores just in-frame clones and leaves some out. This repertoire shows over 75,000 clones, approximately 80% found once; its top ten account for about a fifth. Sequenced input: peripheral blood. Source of these receptors: a woman aged 50 to 65 with acute or convalescent COVID-19.

The genes are TRBV6-1 and TRBJ2-5, with 9 positions matching TRBD1. Trimming at V came to 4 bases and at J to 3 bases, leaving 15 bases not matched to a gene. Per germline, CDR1 MNHNS and CDR2 SASEGT. This CDR3 has 18 residues. The DNA for the CDR3 is TGTGCCAGCAGTGGGGACAGGGTGTGGGTTTCAGAAGAAGAGACCCAGTACTTC. As protein: CASSGDRVWVSEEETQYF.

The V and J genes are TRBV15 and TRBJ1-1; 10 bases line up with TRBD1. V shed 8 bases and J 11 bases; nucleotides not matched to a gene: 11. CDR1 LNHNV and CDR2 YYDKDF come from the germline V gene (reference sequence). The CDR3 has 13 residues. The CDR3 nucleotides are TGTGCCACCCGGGACAGGGGAAGTCCGGGGGCTTTCTTT. Translation: CATRDRGSPGAFF.

This clone turned up a few times. The chain employs TRBV11-3 and TRBJ1-6; D unclear. V was cut by 5 bases and J by 4 bases, with 15 bases left in between. Germline V gene sequence: CDR1 SGHNT, CDR2 YENEEA. The CDR3 has 16 amino acids. This chain's CDR3 is CASSPPGGPYNSPLHF. In DNA, the CDR3 is TGTGCCAGCAGCCCCCCGGGAGGGCCTTATAATTCACCCCTCCACTTT.

This clone was recorded only once. This chain connects TRBV19 to TRBJ2-6; 8 bases line up with TRBD1. This CDR3 is 18 amino acids long. Unmatched junction bases numbered 12, after V lost 5 bases and J lost 3 bases. Germline lookup yields CDR1 LNHDA and CDR2 SQIVND (reference sequence). CDR3 nucleotides: TGTGCCAGTAGTCGGGGGCGGCAGGGGGCTTATGGGGCCAACGTCCTGACTTTC. This translates into CASSRGRQGAYGANVLTF.

A few counts support this clone. V is TRBV7-8 and J is TRBJ2-7; tentative D call: TRBD1 (6 bases). The V and J ends lost 2 bases and 1 base respectively, with 12 bases between them. Germline assignment: CDR1 SGHVS and CDR2 FQNEAQ. This CDR3 is 15 amino acids long. Here the CDR3 DNA reads TGTGCCAGCAGCTTATGGCAGGGGTTGTCCTACGAGCAGTACTTC. This translates into CASSLWQGLSYEQYF.

The chain carries TRBV28 and TRBJ1-2, with D possibly being TRBD1 (6 bases). V was shortened by 5 bases and J by 8 bases, with 21 bases between the two germline ends. From germline, CDR1 is MDHEN and CDR2 SYDVKM. There are 15 residues in the CDR3. The CDR3 region is CASSTLSINRVGYTF. The CDR3 DNA reads TGTGCCAGCAGTACCTTATCAATTAACAGGGTAGGCTACACCTTC.

The V gene is TRBV5-1, the J gene TRBJ2-2, with TRBD1 matching 9 bases. The CDR3 covers 16 residues. The V segment lost 4 bases and the J segment 5 bases; nucleotides outside the gene matches: 9. The V gene's germline CDR1 is SGHRS and CDR2 YFSETQ. CDR3 DNA sequence: TGCGCCAGCAGCCCCCCGGGACAGGGAGGGACCGGGGAGCTGTTTTTT. Translating gives CASSPPGQGGTGELFF.

The gene calls are TRBV5-6 and TRBJ2-3; TRBD2 aligns across 7 bases. Looked up from germline, CDR1 is SGHDT and CDR2 is YYEEEE. V gave up 0 bases and J gave up 4 bases; unmatched junction bases: 5. The CDR3 runs to 15 residues. Here the CDR3 DNA reads TGTGCCAGCAGCTTGGCCGGGGGGATGGCAGATACGCAGTATTTT. Protein: CASSLAGGMADTQYF.

This chain connects TRBV7-3 to TRBJ2-3; the match to TRBD2 covers 10 bases. This CDR3 is built from 15 residues. The germline CDR1 and CDR2 sequences are SGHTA and FQGTGA. The junction had 5 bases not matched to a gene; V was cut back by 3 bases and J by 5 bases. In nucleotides, the CDR3 is TGTGCCAGCAGCTTGAGCGGGGGGGCCGTAGATACGCAGTATTTT. Translating gives CASSLSGGAVDTQYF.

This clone was picked up one time. This chain connects TRBV28 to TRBJ2-5; TRBD1 matches 10 bases. The V gene end was trimmed by 8 bases and the J gene end by 2 bases; junction bases not matched to a gene: 8. Germline CDR1 MDHEN, CDR2 SYDVKM. This CDR3 has 15 amino acids. CDR3 in DNA: TGTGCCAGCCGACAGCCGGGACAGGGGCAAGAGACCCAGTACTTC. This codes for CASRQPGQGQETQYF. Full variable domain (remainder filled in from reference TRBV28 and TRBJ2-5): DVKVTQSSRYLVKRTGEKVFLECVQDMDHENMFWYRQDPGLGLRLIYFSYDVKMKEKGDIPEGYSVSREKKERFSLILESASTNQTSMYLCASRQPGQGQETQYFGPGTRLLVL.

V and J are TRBV9 and TRBJ1-2, with D possibly matching TRBD1 (6 bases). Germline V CDR1 and CDR2: SGDLS, YYNGEE. This CDR3 is 15 amino acids long. V lost 0 bases and J lost 7, with 16 bases in between. The CDR3 DNA sequence: TGTGCCAGCAGCGTAGGGGCGGGGGCCTTGGGTGGCTACACCTTC. It specifies CASSVGAGALGGYTF. The full variable domain, with the rest looked up from reference TRBV9 and TRBJ1-2, is DSGVTQTPKHLITATGQRVTLRCSPRSGDLSVYWYQQSLDQGLQFLIQYYNGEERAKGNILERFSAQQFPDLHSELNLSSLELGDSALYFCASSVGAGALGGYTFGSGTRLTVV.

The chain employs TRBV7-2 and TRBJ2-7; 10 nucleotides line up with TRBD2. Germline trimming cut 1 base from V and 2 bases from J; bases unmatched to any gene: 14. Germline V gene data show CDR1 as SGHTA and CDR2 as FQGNSA. This CDR3 has 19 residues. As DNA, the CDR3 is TGTGCCAGCAGCTTAGTCGCCACTAGCGGGGCCGACCTGACCTACGAGCAGTACTTC. Translation: CASSLVATSGADLTYEQYF.

This clone came up once. The CDR3 sequence: CASSPSDRGQYEQYF. The CDR3 bases are TGTGCCAGCAGCCCCTCGGACAGGGGGCAATACGAGCAGTACTTC. This chain joins TRBV4-2 and TRBJ2-7, with 11 bases matching TRBD1. Trimming removed 4 bases from V and 4 bases from J; junction bases left unmatched: 6. The germline V gene has CDR1 LGHNA and CDR2 YNFKEQ. This CDR3 comprises 15 residues.

This chain uses TRBV6-2 or TRBV6-3 with TRBJ2-7; the D is unclear. Germline-derived CDR1 and CDR2 are MNHEY and SVGEGT. With 3 bases removed from V and 0 bases from J, the gap between germline ends came to 6 bases. The CDR3 spans 13 residues. The CDR3 region has the DNA TGTGCCAGCAGTTATCCTAACTCCTACGAGCAGTACTTC. Residues: CASSYPNSYEQYF.

This chain links TRBV6-5 with TRBJ1-2, with D perhaps TRBD1 (6 bases). Trimming removed 11 bases from V and 0 bases from J, with 13 bases in between. CDR1 and CDR2 (germline): MNHEY, SVGAGI. The CDR3 runs 13 residues. CDR3 loop: CAARGTANYGYTF. The CDR3, as DNA: TGTGCCGCTAGGGGGACGGCTAACTATGGCTACACCTTC.

The rearrangement uses TRBV5-4 and TRBJ1-2; TRBD1 matches at 7 bases. The CDR3 covers 15 residues. V was clipped by 4 bases and J by 5 bases; unmatched bases: 11. CDR1 and CDR2 (germline): SGHNT, YYREEE (reference sequence). For the CDR3, the DNA is TGTGCCAGCAGCCCCGGACAGGAGGAAGAATATGGCTACACCTTC. Its translation: CASSPGQEEEYGYTF.

This chain uses TRBV11-2 with TRBJ2-7; unclear D gene. With 5 bases removed from V and 3 bases from J, the gap between germline ends came to 8 bases. The CDR3 totals 12 residues. CDR1 SGHAT and CDR2 FQNNGV come from the germline V gene. CDR3 sequence reads: CASSPPGYEQYF. CDR3 nucleotides: TGTGCCAGCAGCCCACCGGGCTACGAGCAGTACTTC. Using reference TRBV11-2 and TRBJ2-7 for the parts outside the CDR3, the full variable domain is EAGVAQSPRYKIIEKRQSVAFWCNPISGHATLYWYQQILGQGPKLLIQFQNNGVVDDSQLPKDRFSAERLKGVDSTLKIQPAKLEDSAVYLCASSPPGYEQYFGPGTRLTVT.

V gene TRBV4-1 combines with J gene TRBJ1-5, with D perhaps TRBD1 (5 bases). The CDR3 runs 13 residues. Trimming removed 3 bases from V and 6 bases from J, with 9 bases in between. Germline V gene data show CDR1 as MGHRA and CDR2 as YSYEKL. The DNA for the CDR3 is TGCGCCAGCAGCCAGGAGGGGTCTCAGCCCCAGCATTTT. Protein sequence: CASSQEGSQPQHF.

This clone was recorded a few times. V usage is TRBV6-5 and J usage is TRBJ2-4, with D perhaps matching TRBD2 (7 bases). CDR3 length equals 14 residues. V was cut by 6 bases and J by 8 bases, with 17 bases left in between. CDR1 is MNHEY and CDR2 is SVGAGI in the germline V gene. In DNA, the CDR3 is TGTGCCAGCAGCCCCGGGGGGCCCAGGGACATTCAGTACTTC. Translation: CASSPGGPRDIQYF.

The V call is TRBV2, the J call TRBJ1-1, with 7 bases that match TRBD1. The CDR3 spans 16 residues. Losses at the gene ends were 6 bases for V and 4 bases for J; bases not matched to a gene: 14. Germline V gene sequence: CDR1 SNHLY, CDR2 FYNNEI. DNA of the CDR3: TGTGCCAGCAGCTCAAAACGACAGGGCGGTGGCACTGAAGCTTTCTTT. Translation gives CASSSKRQGGGTEAFF.

The CDR3 DNA sequence: TGTGCCAGCAGCCTCTCGAACACTGAAGCTTTCTTT. Translated, it gives CASSLSNTEAFF. The chain joins TRBV7-2 to TRBJ1-1; no clear D gene. Germline values: CDR1 SGHTA, CDR2 FQGNSA. Trimming shortened V by 5 bases and J by 1 base, and 5 bases separated the two germline ends. The CDR3 spans 12 residues.

This clone showed up just once. The chain couples TRBV28 to TRBJ2-1, with a weak D call TRBD2 (6 bases). This CDR3 contains 14 residues. The V end was cut by 4 bases, the J end by 4 bases, with 11 bases between. The germline V gene encodes CDR1 MDHEN and CDR2 SYDVKM. The CDR3 loop is CASSSAGHYNEQFF. Written as DNA, the CDR3 is TGTGCCAGCAGTTCAGCGGGCCATTACAATGAGCAGTTCTTC.

The chain recombines TRBV5-1 with TRBJ2-2; weak D call: TRBD1 (8 bases). The V and J ends lost 9 bases and 4 bases respectively, with 16 bases between them. This CDR3 has 14 amino acids. The germline V gene has CDR1 SGHRS and CDR2 YFSETQ. CDR3: CATRTGRGTGELFF. CDR3 sequence (DNA): TGCGCCACCCGGACAGGGAGGGGCACCGGGGAGCTGTTTTTT.

This clone turned up a few times. The rearrangement uses TRBV6-5 and TRBJ1-1, with 10 bases that match TRBD1. The CDR3 contains 15 residues. V dropped 5 bases and J dropped 5; count of bases not matched to a gene: 8. Per the germline V gene, CDR1 is MNHEY and CDR2 is SVGAGI. CDR3 residues: CASSRSRDRGTEAFF. CDR3 bases: TGTGCCAGCAGTCGTTCCCGGGACAGGGGAACTGAAGCTTTCTTT.